This T cell receptor beta chain derives from a study of cytomegalovirus exposure and HLA in healthy donors. Study observations and caveats: An Asian-associated ancestry cluster reportedly showed fewer N-insertions than the roughly 600-donor mean in a later analysis. Earlier analysis yielded a pattern in which most TCR beta V segments were productive about 90% or about 30% of the time.

As for this clone: What it recognizes is unknown. A read error may account for a junction end that differs from germline.

The PCR contained 60 Vbeta and 13 Jbeta primers. Generated by immunoSEQ multiplex PCR, the TCRdb table keeps only in-frame clones and is missing some. Found here are 200,000 to 300,000 clones, 82% of them singletons; the top ten hold approximately 5.3%. Germline V gives CDR1 SEHNR, CDR2 FQNEAQ (reference sequence). The CDR3 is 16 residues long. V is TRBV7-9 and J is TRBJ2-5; the match to TRBD2 covers 7 bases. The clonotype was recovered from a woman aged 35 to 49 in good health and CMV-seropositive. Sequenced sample: PBMCs. The CDR3 reads CSSSLSIGGGQETQYF. The CDR3 nucleotides are TGTTCCAGCAGCTTATCGATTGGCGGGGGCCAAGAGACCCAGTACTTC. Complete variable domain (other parts from reference TRBV7-9 and TRBJ2-5): DTGVSQNPRHKITKRGQNVTFRCDPISEHNRLYWYRQTLGQGPEFLTYFQNEAQLEKSRLLSDRFSAERPKGSFSTLEIQRTEQGDSAMYLCSSSLSIGGGQETQYFGPGTRLLVL.